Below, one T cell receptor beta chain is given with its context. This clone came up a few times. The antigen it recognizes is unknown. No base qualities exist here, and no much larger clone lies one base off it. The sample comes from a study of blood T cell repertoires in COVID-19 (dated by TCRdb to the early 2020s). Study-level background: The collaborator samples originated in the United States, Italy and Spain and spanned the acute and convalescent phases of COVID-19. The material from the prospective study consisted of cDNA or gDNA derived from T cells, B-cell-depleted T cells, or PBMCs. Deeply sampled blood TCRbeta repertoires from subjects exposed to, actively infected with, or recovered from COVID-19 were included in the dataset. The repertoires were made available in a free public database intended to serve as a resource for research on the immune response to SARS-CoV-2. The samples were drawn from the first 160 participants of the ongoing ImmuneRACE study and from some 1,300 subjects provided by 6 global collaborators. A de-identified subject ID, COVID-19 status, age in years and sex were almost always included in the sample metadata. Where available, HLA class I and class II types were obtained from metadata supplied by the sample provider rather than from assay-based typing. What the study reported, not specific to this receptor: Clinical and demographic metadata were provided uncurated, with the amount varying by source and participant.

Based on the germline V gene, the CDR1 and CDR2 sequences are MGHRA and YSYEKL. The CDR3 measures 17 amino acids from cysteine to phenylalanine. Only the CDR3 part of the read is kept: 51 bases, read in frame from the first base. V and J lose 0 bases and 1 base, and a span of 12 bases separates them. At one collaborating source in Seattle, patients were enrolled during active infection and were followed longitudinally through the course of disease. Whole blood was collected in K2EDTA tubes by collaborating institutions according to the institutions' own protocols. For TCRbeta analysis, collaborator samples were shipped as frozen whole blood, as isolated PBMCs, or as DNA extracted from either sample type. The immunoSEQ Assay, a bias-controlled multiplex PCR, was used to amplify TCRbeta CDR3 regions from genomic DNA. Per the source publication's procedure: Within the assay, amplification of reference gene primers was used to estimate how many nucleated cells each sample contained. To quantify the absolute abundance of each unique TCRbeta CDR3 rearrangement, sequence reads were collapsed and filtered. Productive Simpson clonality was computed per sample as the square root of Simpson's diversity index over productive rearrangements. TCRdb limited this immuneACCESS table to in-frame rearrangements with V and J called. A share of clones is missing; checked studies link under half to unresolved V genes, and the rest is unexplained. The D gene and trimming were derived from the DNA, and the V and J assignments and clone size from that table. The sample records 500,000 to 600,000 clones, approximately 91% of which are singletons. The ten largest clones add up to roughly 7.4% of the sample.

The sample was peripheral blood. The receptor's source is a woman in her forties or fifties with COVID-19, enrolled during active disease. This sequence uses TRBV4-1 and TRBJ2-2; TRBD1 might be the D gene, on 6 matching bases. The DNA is TGCGCCAGCAGCCAAGAAAGCAAGGGACAGAACACCGGGGAGCTGTTTTTT. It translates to CASSQESKGQNTGELFF.